The 30 T cell receptor beta chains in this list originate from one sample, sequenced in a study of shared clonotypes between healthy human individuals. This table comes from immunoSEQ multiplex PCR, and its TCRdb copy is limited to in-frame clones, with some not included. The table includes about 110,000 clones, around 66% detected once. Source material: memory CD8+ T cells sorted from blood. Described subset: CD45RO+ cells pooled with CCR7-negative TemRA cells. The receptors shown here come from a woman younger than 45 in good health.

The chain couples TRBV4-1 to TRBJ2-7, with 11 bases identical to TRBD2. Germline-derived CDR1 and CDR2 are MGHRA and YSYEKL. The V segment lost 4 bases and the J segment 5 bases; nucleotides outside the gene matches: 7. The CDR3 runs to 15 residues. CDR3 sequence (DNA): TGCGCCAGCAGCCTACTAGCGGGAGAGTTGAACGAGCAGTACTTC. Its protein product is CASSLLAGELNEQYF.

For this clone: This probably arose from a read error, given a far larger clone one base away. Within the sample, other DNA sequences also encode this same CDR3. The chain joins TRBV28 to TRBJ2-2; the D gene is possibly TRBD1 (6 bases). Germline V gives CDR1 MDHEN, CDR2 SYDVKM. The CDR3 consists of 16 residues. The CDR3 protein is CASSLRTDGLTGELFF. CDR3 in DNA: TGTGCCAGCAGTTTAAGGACAGACGGACTTACCGGGGAGCTATTTTTT.

The CDR3 DNA is TGTGCCAGCAGCTCCAGCCAGACTAGCGGGAGTCTTGTGCAGTACTTC. Amino acids: CASSSSQTSGSLVQYF. The chain uses TRBV4-2 and TRBJ2-7; 12 bases match TRBD2. This CDR3 spans 16 amino acids. The junction had 14 bases not matched to a gene; V was cut back by 5 bases and J by 9 bases. Germline CDR1 is LGHNA and CDR2 is YNFKEQ.

In its sample, this clone was seen a few times. The chain links TRBV11-2 to TRBJ2-2; D ambiguous. The CDR3 sequence is 13 residues long. Trimming stripped 3 bases from V and 9 bases from J, with 11 bases between. Germline CDR1 is SGHAT and CDR2 is FQNNGV. The CDR3 coding sequence is TGTGCCAGCAGCTTGGGCCATCAGCGGGAGCTGTTTTTT. Its translation is CASSLGHQRELFF.

The genes are TRBV28 and TRBJ1-1; the D gene is possibly TRBD1 (6 bases). This CDR3 spans 17 amino acids. Trimming cost V 2 bases and J 3 bases, with 19 bases left between them. Germline V gene sequence: CDR1 MDHEN, CDR2 SYDVKM. The CDR3 region is CASSLGLLRDKHTEAFF. The CDR3 coding sequence is TGTGCCAGCAGTTTAGGGTTGTTAAGGGACAAACACACTGAAGCTTTCTTT. The full variable domain, its missing parts supplied by reference TRBV28 and TRBJ1-1, is DVKVTQSSRYLVKRTGEKVFLECVQDMDHENMFWYRQDPGLGLRLIYFSYDVKMKEKGDIPEGYSVSREKKERFSLILESASTNQTSMYLCASSLGLLRDKHTEAFFGQGTRLTVV.

V is TRBV13 and J is TRBJ1-2; weak D call: TRBD1 (5 bases). The germline V and J ends were trimmed by 0 bases and 2 bases, with 10 bases remaining between them. In germline, CDR1 is PRHDT, CDR2 FYEKMQ (reference sequence). The CDR3 contains 15 residues. The CDR3 DNA follows: TGTGCCAGCAGCTTAGGGGGAGGGACCAACTATGGCTACACCTTC. It yields the protein CASSLGGGTNYGYTF.

This clone was recorded once. This may be a read error: a much more frequent sequence differs by one nucleotide. The V call is TRBV15, the J call TRBJ2-6; no definite D call. The CDR3 extends over 16 amino acids. Per the germline V gene, CDR1 is LNHNV and CDR2 is YYDKDF (reference sequence). V was pared by 0 bases and J by 0 bases, with 6 bases between. CDR3 in amino acids: CATSRDMGSGANVLTF. The CDR3 DNA follows: TGTGCCACCAGCAGAGATATGGGCTCTGGGGCCAACGTCCTGACTTTC.

The chain employs TRBV21-1 and TRBJ1-5. TRBV21-1 is recorded as a pseudogene. The CDR3 contains 18 residues. CDR3 nucleotide sequence: TGTGCCAGCAGCAAAGCGCTGGGGGAGTGGAAAAGAAGTCAGCCCCAGCATTTT. Translating gives CASSKALGEWKRSQPQHF.

This sequence joins TRBV7-8 and TRBJ2-2, with D perhaps being TRBD1 or TRBD2 (6 bases each). Trimming pared 7 bases from V and 4 bases from J, leaving 22 bases between. Germline V lookup: CDR1 SGHVS, CDR2 FQNEAQ. The CDR3 covers 17 residues. CDR3: CASTPHRGGGSTGELFF. For the CDR3, the DNA is TGTGCCAGCACCCCCCACCGCGGAGGGGGGAGCACCGGGGAGCTGTTTTTT.

The chain uses TRBV5-4 and TRBJ2-2; 7 bases align to TRBD2. V lost 4 bases and J lost 0; bases outside the gene matches: 9. Germline values: CDR1 SGHNT, CDR2 YYREEE (reference sequence). The CDR3 extends over 17 amino acids. The CDR3 sequence: CASSPSRAGANTGELFF. CDR3 DNA sequence: TGTGCCAGCAGCCCCTCGCGGGCGGGGGCGAACACCGGGGAGCTGTTTTTT. Combining the CDR3 with reference TRBV5-4 and TRBJ2-2 gives the whole variable domain ETGVTQSPTHLIKTRGQQVTLRCSSQSGHNTVSWYQQALGQGPQFIFQYYREEENGRGNFPPRFSGLQFPNYSSELNVNALELDDSALYLCASSPSRAGANTGELFFGEGSRLTVL.

This clone occurred a few times. The chain combines TRBV9 with TRBJ2-5, with 9 positions matching TRBD2. The junction had 0 bases not matched to a gene; V was cut back by 3 bases and J by 0 bases. CDR1 SGDLS and CDR2 YYNGEE come from the germline V gene. The CDR3 has 14 residues. The CDR3 nucleotides read TGTGCCAGCAGCGCTAGCGGGAACCAAGAGACCCAGTACTTC. As protein: CASSASGNQETQYF.

The chain is built from TRBV27 and TRBJ1-2; D perhaps matches TRBD1 (5 bases). CDR1 is MNHEY and CDR2 is SMNVEV in the germline V gene (reference sequence). V was shortened by 5 bases and J by 3 bases, with 13 bases between the two germline ends. The CDR3 contains 14 residues. CDR3 bases: TGTGCCAGCAGTCCGGGACGAATCGACTATGGCTACACCTTC. Translating gives CASSPGRIDYGYTF.

This clone turned up a few times. The chain couples TRBV28 to TRBJ2-7; 10 bases are a match to TRBD2. The CDR3 is 18 amino acids. The V gene end was trimmed by 3 bases and the J gene end by 2 bases; junction bases not matched to a gene: 13. The germline V gene encodes CDR1 MDHEN and CDR2 SYDVKM. The DNA for the CDR3 is TGTGCCAGCAGTTTGGGGGGGGTAGCGGGAGGTTGGGCCTACGAGCAGTACTTC. Residues: CASSLGGVAGGWAYEQYF. Based on the CDR3 plus reference TRBV28 and TRBJ2-7, the full variable domain is DVKVTQSSRYLVKRTGEKVFLECVQDMDHENMFWYRQDPGLGLRLIYFSYDVKMKEKGDIPEGYSVSREKKERFSLILESASTNQTSMYLCASSLGGVAGGWAYEQYFGPGTRLTVT.

The chain couples TRBV29-1 to TRBJ1-1; D is uncertain. The germline V gene has CDR1 SQVTM and CDR2 ANQGSEA. Trimming pared 0 bases from V and 1 base from J, leaving 6 bases between. The CDR3 has 13 residues. The chain's CDR3 is CSVEEFRNTEAFF. The CDR3 nucleotides are TGCAGCGTTGAAGAGTTCCGGAACACTGAAGCTTTCTTT.

In this sample, this clone turned up once. The chain joins TRBV7-2 to TRBJ1-1; no reliable D call. This CDR3 is built from 13 residues. CDR1 is SGHTA, CDR2 FQGNSA, per germline. The V end was cut by 5 bases, the J end by 1 base, with 8 bases between. CDR3 coding DNA: TGTGCCAGCAGCGTAGTTGGGAACACTGAAGCTTTCTTT. Residues: CASSVVGNTEAFF.

This sequence joins TRBV6-4 and TRBJ2-7; 7 nucleotides match TRBD1. Looked up from germline, CDR1 is MRHNA and CDR2 is SNTAGT. The ends lost 6 bases at V and 3 bases at J; junction bases unmatched: 2. The CDR3 has 12 amino acids. CDR3 sequence reads: CASSRDSYEQYF. The DNA of the CDR3 is TGTGCCAGCAGCCGGGACAGCTACGAGCAGTACTTC.

This clone has a handful of counts. CDR3 sequence (DNA): TGTGCCAGCAGTTTGCTCGCGGGTGCGTACAATGAGCAGTTCTTC. This encodes CASSLLAGAYNEQFF. The gene calls are TRBV28 and TRBJ2-1, with D tentatively TRBD2 (5 bases). The CDR3 covers 15 residues. Trimming removed 3 bases at V and 4 bases at J, with 13 bases between. Germline CDR1 reads MDHEN; CDR2 reads SYDVKM.

Only one count was recorded for this clone. J is TRBJ2-5 and V is TRBV7-9, with D perhaps matching TRBD1 or TRBD2 (5 bases each). The end of the DNA is better explained by TRBJ2-7, so the J call may be wrong. Germline V gene lookup returns CDR1 SEHNR and CDR2 FQNEAQ (reference sequence). CDR3 size: 16 residues. The CDR3 loop reads CASSLAQGRRAYEQYF. The CDR3 DNA reads TGTGCCAGCAGCTTAGCGCAGGGACGACGAGCCTACGAGCAGTACTTC.

At least ten counts were recorded for this clone. The chain combines TRBV11-2 with TRBJ2-1; D is ambiguous. Germline assignment: CDR1 SGHAT and CDR2 FQNNGV. V lost 0 bases, J lost 0 bases, and 15 bases lay in between. This CDR3 is built from 18 residues. The DNA for the CDR3 is TGTGCCAGCAGCTTAGAAGTTGGTCTCCCCCCCTCCTACAATGAGCAGTTCTTC. Protein sequence: CASSLEVGLPPSYNEQFF.

With regard to this clone: It may be a read error: a sequence one base away is much more abundant. The chain employs TRBV10-3 and TRBJ2-1; 14 bases are shared with TRBD2. CDR3 length equals 15 residues. Germline lookup yields CDR1 ENHRY and CDR2 SYGVKD. CDR3 coding DNA: TGTGCCAGCAGTGACGGGACTAGCGGGAGTAATGAGCAGTTCTTC. This encodes CASSDGTSGSNEQFF.

The J gene is TRBJ1-1, the V gene TRBV4-1; D perhaps matches TRBD1 (5 bases). CDR3 length: 15 residues. Germline V gene data show CDR1 as MGHRA and CDR2 as YSYEKL. V was cut by 0 bases and J by 1 base, with 9 bases left in between. As DNA, the CDR3 is TGCGCCAGCAGCCAAGATACCAGGGCGAACACTGAAGCTTTCTTT. This codes for CASSQDTRANTEAFF.

The rearrangement links TRBV19 to TRBJ2-7, with 11 nucleotides matching TRBD1. The CDR3 totals 12 residues. Germline-derived CDR1 and CDR2 are LNHDA and SQIVND (reference sequence). With V trimmed by 10 bases and J by 4 bases, 3 bases remained unmatched. CDR3: CATRDRGYEQYF. CDR3 in DNA: TGTGCCACAAGGGACAGGGGGTACGAGCAGTACTTC.

The genes are TRBV5-5 and TRBJ2-7; the match to TRBD1 covers 9 bases. This CDR3 region has 18 residues. With V trimmed by 4 bases and J by 2 bases, 16 bases remained unmatched. CDR1 and CDR2 (germline): SGHKS, YYEKEE (reference sequence). The CDR3 DNA sequence: TGTGCCAGCAGCCGGAGGACAGGGGACGGCAACTTACCCTACGAGCAGTACTTC. It encodes CASSRRTGDGNLPYEQYF.

The chain joins TRBV28 to TRBJ2-7; a weak D match, TRBD1 (5 bases). V dropped 8 bases and J dropped 0 bases, with 14 bases sitting between them. There are 14 residues in the CDR3. In germline, CDR1 is MDHEN, CDR2 SYDVKM. Here the CDR3 reads CASRRGHRSYEQYF. CDR3 nucleotide sequence: TGTGCCAGCCGTCGCGGACACCGCTCCTACGAGCAGTACTTC.

This clone was found once. The rearrangement uses TRBV5-1 and TRBJ2-2; TRBD1 matches 7 bases. Germline V gene data show CDR1 as SGHRS and CDR2 as YFSETQ. The trim removed 3 bases at V and 6 bases at J, leaving 11 bases unmatched. The CDR3 runs 16 residues. This chain's CDR3 is CASSWQTGSGAGELFF. The CDR3 nucleotides read TGCGCCAGCAGCTGGCAGACAGGGAGTGGGGCCGGGGAGCTGTTTTTT.

V usage is TRBV5-6 and J usage is TRBJ2-3; no clear D gene. The CDR3 spans 16 residues. Trimming stripped 3 bases from V and 0 bases from J, with 14 bases between. Germline loops: CDR1 SGHDT, CDR2 YYEEEE. CDR3 sequence reads: CASSYHLTTSTDTQYF. The CDR3 nucleotides read TGTGCCAGCAGCTACCACTTAACTACTAGCACAGATACGCAGTATTTT. Complete variable domain (other parts from reference TRBV5-6 and TRBJ2-3): DAGVTQSPTHLIKTRGQQVTLRCSPKSGHDTVSWYQQALGQGPQFIFQYYEEEERQRGNFPDRFSGHQFPNYSSELNVNALLLGDSALYLCASSYHLTTSTDTQYFGPGTRLTVL.

V gene TRBV4-1 combines with J gene TRBJ2-1; 7 bases agree with TRBD2. Trimming removed 8 bases from V and 10 bases from J; junction bases left unmatched: 17. CDR3 size: 15 residues. Germline V gives CDR1 MGHRA, CDR2 YSYEKL. CDR3 region: CASDLTSERSEEQFF. The CDR3 nucleotides read TGCGCCAGCGACCTTACTAGCGAACGATCGGAGGAGCAGTTCTTC.

V is TRBV7-9 and J is TRBJ2-7; tentatively, D is TRBD1 (5 bases). Germline V gene sequence: CDR1 SEHNR, CDR2 FQNEAQ (reference sequence). There are 10 residues in the CDR3. V lost 8 bases to trimming and J lost 3 bases, with 5 bases between them. CDR3 sequence reads: CASGHYEQYF. CDR3 DNA sequence: TGTGCCAGCGGACACTACGAGCAGTACTTC.

This rearrangement joins TRBV6-1 to TRBJ2-3; no clear D gene. Germline CDR1 and CDR2: MNHNS and SASEGT. With 6 bases removed from V and 3 bases from J, the gap between germline ends came to 10 bases. The CDR3 covers 13 residues. Written as DNA, the CDR3 is TGTGCCAGCAGCGCTAAGGAGACAGATACGCAGTATTTT. It specifies CASSAKETDTQYF.

This chain connects TRBV12-5 to TRBJ2-1; 7 nucleotides agree with TRBD1. Germline CDR1 reads LGHNT; CDR2 reads FRNRAP. The junction had 3 bases not matched to a gene; V was cut back by 0 bases and J by 4 bases. There are 15 residues in the CDR3. For the CDR3, the DNA is TGTGCTAGTGGTTTGGTACAGGGGCGTTACAATGAGCAGTTCTTC. This codes for CASGLVQGRYNEQFF. Full variable domain (outside the CDR3, taken from reference TRBV12-5 and TRBJ2-1): DARVTQTPRHKVTEMGQEVTMRCQPILGHNTVFWYRQTMMQGLELLAYFRNRAPLDDSGMPKDRFSAEMPDATLATLKIQPSEPRDSAVYFCASGLVQGRYNEQFFGPGTRLTVL.